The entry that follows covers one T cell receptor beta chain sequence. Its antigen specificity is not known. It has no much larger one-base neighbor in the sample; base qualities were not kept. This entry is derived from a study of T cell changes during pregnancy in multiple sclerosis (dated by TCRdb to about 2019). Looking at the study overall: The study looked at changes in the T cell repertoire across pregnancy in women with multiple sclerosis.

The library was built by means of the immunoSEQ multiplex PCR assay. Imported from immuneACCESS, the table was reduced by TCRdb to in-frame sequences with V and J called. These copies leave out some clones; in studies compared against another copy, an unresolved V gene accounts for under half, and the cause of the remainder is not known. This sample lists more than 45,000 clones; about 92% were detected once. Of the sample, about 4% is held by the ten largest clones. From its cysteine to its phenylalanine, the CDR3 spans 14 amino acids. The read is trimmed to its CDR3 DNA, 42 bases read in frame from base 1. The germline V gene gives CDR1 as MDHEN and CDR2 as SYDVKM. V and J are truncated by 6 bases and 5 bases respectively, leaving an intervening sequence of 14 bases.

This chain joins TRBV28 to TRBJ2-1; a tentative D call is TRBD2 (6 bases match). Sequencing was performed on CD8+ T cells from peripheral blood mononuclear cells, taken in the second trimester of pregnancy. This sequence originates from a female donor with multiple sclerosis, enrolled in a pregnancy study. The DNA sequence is TGTGCCAGCAGCCCGAGACCGGGAGACAATGAGCAGTTCTTC. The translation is CASSPRPGDNEQFF. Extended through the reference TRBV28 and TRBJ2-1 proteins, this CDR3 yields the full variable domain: DVKVTQSSRYLVKRTGEKVFLECVQDMDHENMFWYRQDPGLGLRLIYFSYDVKMKEKGDIPEGYSVSREKKERFSLILESASTNQTSMYLCASSPRPGDNEQFFGPGTRLTVL.